The 18 T cell receptor beta chains reported below all come from one sample, sequenced in a study of CD8 T cells in ankylosing spondylitis. A single record per CDR3 protein comes from TCRdb applying MiXCR to the 5' RACE reads. The table includes around 39,000 distinct CDR3 sequences, 11% detected once. The sample consisted of synovial fluid, either unsorted or a sorted T cell fraction (not recorded which). These receptors came from a male donor with ankylosing spondylitis.

Here the CDR3 DNA reads TGTGCCAGCAATGATATCTTGGATACGCAGTATTTT. This codes for CASNDILDTQYF. The chain recombines TRBV2 with TRBJ2-3, with D unclear. Germline assignment: CDR1 SNHLY and CDR2 FYNNEI. The CDR3 extends over 12 amino acids. V lost 7 bases and J lost 6, with 11 bases in between.

A few counts support this clonotype. This rearrangement joins TRBV15 to TRBJ2-1; D is perhaps TRBD1 or TRBD2 (5 bases each). The V gene's germline CDR1 is LNHNV and CDR2 YYDKDF (reference sequence). The length of the CDR3 is 16 residues. Trimming took off 0 bases at V and 8 bases at J, with 17 bases between the two ends. CDR3 region: CATSRDGAELGHEQFF. For the CDR3, the DNA is TGTGCCACCAGCAGAGATGGGGCCGAACTAGGCCATGAGCAGTTCTTC. Full variable domain (missing parts from reference TRBV15 and TRBJ2-1): DAMVIQNPRYQVTQFGKPVTLSCSQTLNHNVMYWYQQKSSQAPKLLFHYYDKDFNNEADTPDNFQSRRPNTSFCFLDIRSPGLGDTAMYLCATSRDGAELGHEQFFGPGTRLTVL.

This clonotype was seen more than once but under ten times. The chain recombines TRBV12-3 or TRBV12-4 with TRBJ2-7; D call uncertain. The CDR3 is 16 residues long. Deletions cut 4 bases from V and 3 bases from J, with 19 bases between. In DNA form, the CDR3 reads TGTGCCAGCAGTTGGGCCCCCACGGGTAACGGCTACGAGCAGTACTTC. This translates into CASSWAPTGNGYEQYF.

This clonotype has more than one count but fewer than ten. The chain employs TRBV20-1 and TRBJ2-1, with 10 bases fitting TRBD1. The J segment lost 0 bases and the V segment lost 6 bases, leaving 5 bases of the junction unmatched. The germline V gene encodes CDR1 DFQATT and CDR2 SNEGSKA (reference sequence). The CDR3 spans 15 residues. CDR3: CSATTGGSSYNEQFF. The CDR3 nucleotides are TGCAGTGCAACGACAGGGGGCAGCTCCTACAATGAGCAGTTCTTC.

This clonotype was picked up a small number of times. The V call is TRBV15, the J call TRBJ1-1; D perhaps matches TRBD1 (6 bases). The germline V gene encodes CDR1 LNHNV and CDR2 YYDKDF (reference sequence). The length of the CDR3 is 15 residues. Deletions cut 4 bases from V and 4 bases from J, with 16 bases between. The CDR3 region has the DNA TGTGCCACCAGCACCCGTGACAGGCTAGGCACTGAAGCTTTCTTT. This codes for CATSTRDRLGTEAFF.

This clonotype was counted many times. The rearrangement uses TRBV7-2 and TRBJ2-7; D assignment may be TRBD1 or TRBD2 (5 bases each). V gave up 2 bases and J gave up 0 bases, with 14 bases separating them. Germline CDR1 reads SGHTA; CDR2 reads FQGNSA. The CDR3 runs to 16 residues. CDR3 DNA sequence: TGTGCCAGCAGCTTATGGGACGGGCTATACTCCTACGAGCAGTACTTC. This sequence encodes CASSLWDGLYSYEQYF.

The chain carries TRBV6-5 and TRBJ2-2, with 7 bases that match TRBD1. Germline V gene sequence: CDR1 MNHEY, CDR2 SVGAGI. The CDR3 is 14 amino acids. The V segment lost 4 bases and the J segment 5 bases; nucleotides outside the gene matches: 4. In DNA, the CDR3 is TGTGCCAGCAGTTCAGGGGACAGAACCGGGGAGCTGTTTTTT. It encodes CASSSGDRTGELFF.

This clonotype was seen a handful of times. This rearrangement joins TRBV12-3 or TRBV12-4 to TRBJ2-7; 10 bases fit TRBD1. This CDR3 has 13 amino acids. J was trimmed by 6 bases and V by 8 bases; bases with no gene match: 7. CDR3 sequence reads: CASGQGVLSEQYF. In DNA form, the CDR3 reads TGTGCCAGCGGACAGGGGGTTTTGAGCGAGCAGTACTTC.

This clonotype was seen a handful of times. The chain combines TRBV19 with TRBJ2-3; D could derive from TRBD1 or TRBD2 (5 bases each). V gave up 3 bases and J gave up 0 bases, with 13 bases separating them. CDR1 and CDR2 from the germline V gene are LNHDA and SQIVND (reference sequence). This CDR3 is built from 16 residues. CDR3 residues: CASSIRDHPSTDTQYF. CDR3 sequence (DNA): TGTGCCAGTAGTATCCGGGACCATCCTAGCACAGATACGCAGTATTTT.

This clonotype was detected ten times or more. The J gene is TRBJ2-5, the V gene TRBV11-2; D possibly corresponds to TRBD2 (6 bases). CDR3 length: 14 amino acids. CDR1 is SGHAT, CDR2 FQNNGV, per germline. The V gene lost 5 bases and the J gene lost 1 base, with 11 bases spanning the gap. The CDR3 here is CASSNGLLQETQYF. CDR3 sequence (DNA): TGTGCCAGCAGCAACGGACTACTCCAAGAGACCCAGTACTTC.

This clonotype was seen a few times. CDR3 region: CASSQAPERNEQFF. The CDR3 region has the DNA TGTGCCAGCAGCCAAGCACCCGAACGTAATGAGCAGTTCTTC. This rearrangement joins TRBV14 to TRBJ2-1, with no clear D. CDR3 length: 14 residues. Germline CDR1 and CDR2: SGHDN and FVKESK. V was shortened by 1 base and J by 7 bases, with 11 bases between the two germline ends.

The chain couples TRBV6-2 or TRBV6-3 to TRBJ2-1; 12 bases line up with TRBD2. Looked up from germline, CDR1 is MNHEY and CDR2 is SVGEGT. V was pared by 5 bases and J by 1 base, with 18 bases of the junction left unmatched. This CDR3 has 21 residues. CDR3 amino acids: CASSPHLPGLAGQLSYNEQFF. The CDR3 coding sequence is TGTGCCAGCAGTCCTCACCTCCCGGGACTAGCGGGCCAGTTGTCCTACAATGAGCAGTTCTTC.

This clonotype has a handful of counts. The J gene is TRBJ2-7, the V gene TRBV5-1; 12 bases fit TRBD2. CDR3 length equals 14 residues. V trimming: 3 bases; J trimming: 3 bases; junction bases outside the gene matches: 1. Germline V gene lookup returns CDR1 SGHRS and CDR2 YFSETQ. This CDR3 reads CASSWTSGVYEQYF. In nucleotides, the CDR3 is TGCGCCAGCAGCTGGACTAGCGGGGTCTACGAGCAGTACTTC. The full variable domain, completed using reference TRBV5-1 and TRBJ2-7, is KAGVTQTPRYLIKTRGQQVTLSCSPISGHRSVSWYQQTPGQGLQFLFEYFSETQRNKGNFPGRFSGRQFSNSRSEMNVSTLELGDSALYLCASSWTSGVYEQYFGPGTRLTVT.

At least ten counts were recorded for this clonotype. The chain uses TRBV29-1 and TRBJ2-7, with TRBD2 identical over 10 bases. Germline V CDR1 and CDR2: SQVTM, ANQGSEA. With 4 bases clipped from V and 7 bases from J, the junction kept 10 bases outside the gene matches. The CDR3 loop spans 14 amino acids. For the CDR3, the DNA is TGCAGCGTTGGAAAGAGCGGGAGGGTAGAGGAGCAGTACTTC. Translation: CSVGKSGRVEEQYF.

There are many counts of this clonotype. The chain employs TRBV7-2 and TRBJ2-3, with 12 bases matching TRBD2. Germline-derived CDR1 and CDR2 are SGHTA and FQGNSA. The CDR3 contains 16 residues. V trimming: 5 bases; J trimming: 2 bases; junction bases outside the gene matches: 5. CDR3 loop: CASSPRLAGDTDTQYF. The CDR3 nucleotides are TGTGCCAGCAGCCCAAGACTAGCGGGAGACACAGATACGCAGTATTTT.

The chain employs TRBV27 and TRBJ2-7; D is perhaps TRBD1 (5 bases). The germline V and J ends were trimmed by 2 bases and 2 bases, with 10 bases remaining between them. The germline CDR1 and CDR2 sequences are MNHEY and SMNVEV (reference sequence). The CDR3 runs 14 residues. Here the CDR3 reads CASSLSDSTYEQYF. CDR3 DNA: TGTGCCAGCAGTTTAAGCGACAGCACCTACGAGCAGTACTTC.

This clonotype was recorded a few times. This chain connects TRBV4-2 to TRBJ1-2, with TRBD1 identical over 8 bases. The CDR3 is 15 residues long. After removal of 3 bases from V and 8 bases from J, the junction contained 11 bases not matched to a gene. The germline V gene has CDR1 LGHNA and CDR2 YNFKEQ. Here the CDR3 reads CASSQDGQGVGGYTF. The CDR3 nucleotides read TGTGCCAGCAGCCAGGACGGACAGGGCGTCGGGGGCTACACCTTC.

At least ten counts were recorded for this clonotype. The rearrangement joins TRBV20-1 to TRBJ2-3; TRBD2 is a possible D gene (6 bases). Germline assignment: CDR1 DFQATT and CDR2 SNEGSKA (reference sequence). The CDR3 runs 16 residues. Trimming shortened V by 0 bases and J by 4 bases, and 17 bases separated the two germline ends. CDR3 coding DNA: TGCAGTGCTAGAGATATTGGGGGAGGCTGGGCAGATACGCAGTATTTT. Amino acids: CSARDIGGGWADTQYF.